These T cell receptor beta chains were read from a single sample in a study of neoadjuvant anti-PD-1 for oral cavity cancer. Assay: immunoSEQ multiplex PCR; the TCRdb copy retains only in-frame clones and omits some. Of roughly 13,000 clones in the sample, about three quarters were seen once. The sample was PBMCs, taken after nivolumab (anti-PD-1) treatment. The receptor source for this set is a person aged 35-79 years with oral cavity squamous cell carcinoma. Each CDR3 is given with its conserved first and last residue. D genes are given only for firm matches. Clone sizes are given selectively: once, few, many, or a class where the clone is expanded.

j_call,v_call,d_call,clone_size,cdr3_aa,cdr3_nt
TRBJ2-7,TRBV6-1,-,-,CASSEALRGTYEQYF,TGTGCCAGCAGTGAAGCGCTCCGGGGAACCTACGAGCAGTACTTC
TRBJ2-6,TRBV6-1,-,-,CASSVGRTGANVLTF,TGTGCCAGCAGTGTCGGAAGGACTGGGGCCAACGTCCTGACTTTC
TRBJ1-4,TRBV30,TRBD1,-,CAWSRDRLNEKLFF,TGTGCCTGGAGCCGGGACAGGCTCAATGAAAAACTGTTTTTT
TRBJ2-1,TRBV10-3,TRBD2,-,CAISEISGRALELNEQFF,TGTGCCATCAGTGAGATTAGCGGGAGGGCCTTAGAGTTGAATGAGCAGTTCTTC
TRBJ2-7,TRBV7-2,-,few,CASSPQAGEQYF,TGTGCCAGCAGCCCCCAGGCGGGGGAGCAGTACTTC
TRBJ1-5,TRBV25-1,-,-,CASSEPTPSGAPQHF,TGTGCCAGCAGTGAGCCTACCCCCTCCGGGGCCCCCCAGCATTTT
TRBJ1-1,TRBV29-1,TRBD1,once,CSGTGVNTEAFF,TGCAGCGGAACAGGGGTGAACACTGAAGCTTTCTTT
TRBJ2-1,TRBV9,TRBD1,-,CASSYRQGSYNEQFF,TGTGCCAGCAGCTACCGACAGGGCTCCTACAATGAGCAGTTCTTC
TRBJ1-3,TRBV2,-,-,CASNPSVGGNTIYF,TGTGCCAGCAATCCCTCAGTGGGGGGGAACACCATATATTTT
TRBJ2-7,TRBV6-5,-,-,CASTASLAAEQYF,TGTGCCAGCACCGCCAGCCTAGCCGCCGAGCAGTACTTC
TRBJ2-7,TRBV9,-,-,CASSPLGAYEQYF,TGTGCCAGCAGCCCTCTGGGGGCCTACGAGCAGTACTTC
TRBJ2-2,TRBV5-6,-,-,CASSLLSVVNTGELFF,TGTGCCAGCAGCTTGCTTTCGGTAGTTAACACCGGGGAGCTGTTTTTT
TRBJ2-2,TRBV4-1,-,-,CASSPIGRERTGELFF,TGCGCCAGCAGCCCCATTGGAAGGGAGAGGACCGGGGAGCTGTTTTTT
TRBJ2-7,TRBV4-1,TRBD2,-,CASSQESFSGEGGFYEQYF,TGCGCCAGCAGCCAAGAATCCTTTAGCGGGGAGGGAGGGTTCTACGAGCAGTACTTC
TRBJ2-5,TRBV2,-,-,CASSAHETQYF,TGTGCCAGCAGTGCCCATGAGACCCAGTACTTC
TRBJ2-3,TRBV5-6,-,-,CASSLNLGDTQYF,TGTGCCAGCAGCTTGAATCTGGGTGATACGCAGTATTTT
TRBJ2-2,TRBV27,TRBD2,-,CASSFGGDTGELFF,TGTGCCAGCAGCTTCGGGGGGGACACCGGGGAGCTGTTTTTT
TRBJ1-2,TRBV6-1,-,-,CASSEPHNAVYGYTF,TGTGCCAGCAGCGAACCACATAACGCCGTCTATGGCTACACCTTC
TRBJ2-7,TRBV6-5,TRBD1,-,CASSYSGQGGYEQYF,TGTGCCAGCAGTTATTCGGGACAGGGAGGTTACGAGCAGTACTTC
TRBJ2-5,TRBV5-6,TRBD1,-,CASSLVGGAYLVQETQYF,TGTGCCAGCAGCTTGGTAGGGGGCGCGTATTTAGTCCAAGAGACCCAGTACTTC
TRBJ1-1,TRBV11-2,-,-,CASSNPTTGSFF,TGTGCCAGCAGCAACCCCACGACGGGTAGTTTCTTT
TRBJ2-6,TRBV6-5,-,-,CASSYFGSSGANVLTF,TGTGCCAGCAGTTACTTCGGAAGCTCTGGGGCCAACGTCCTGACTTTC
TRBJ2-7,TRBV5-5,TRBD2,-,CASSSGIAGPWPQYF,TGTGCCAGCAGCTCGGGGATAGCGGGCCCTTGGCCGCAGTACTTC
TRBJ2-5,TRBV9,-,-,CASSVGQRAQETQYF,TGTGCCAGCAGCGTAGGGCAGCGGGCCCAAGAGACCCAGTACTTC
TRBJ1-1,TRBV7-9,-,-,CASSLARYAMNTEAFF,TGTGCCAGCAGCTTAGCTAGGTACGCAATGAACACTGAAGCTTTCTTT
TRBJ1-2,TRBV5-4,-,-,CASSLPGPNNYGYTF,TGTGCCAGCAGCCTCCCCGGACCGAATAACTATGGCTACACCTTC
TRBJ1-5,TRBV6-1,-,-,CASSGQNSNQPQHF,TGTGCCAGCAGTGGTCAGAATAGCAATCAGCCCCAGCATTTT
TRBJ2-1,TRBV5-6,-,-,CASSLTGSSYNEQFF,TGTGCCAGCAGCTTGACAGGGAGCTCCTACAATGAGCAGTTCTTC
TRBJ1-2,TRBV28,-,-,CASSSPRAGGGGYTF,TGTGCCAGCAGTTCGCCCCGGGCCGGGGGCGGTGGCTACACCTTC
TRBJ1-1,TRBV5-6,-,few,CASSPGVRYTEAFF,TGTGCCAGCAGCCCAGGGGTGCGGTACACTGAAGCTTTCTTT
TRBJ1-1,TRBV28,-,-,CASSPPGGAVKTEAFF,TGTGCCAGCAGCCCCCCCGGGGGGGCCGTGAAGACTGAAGCTTTCTTT
TRBJ2-7,TRBV5-1,-,-,CASSLLVGDSYEQYF,TGCGCCAGCAGCTTGTTAGTCGGGGACTCCTACGAGCAGTACTTC
TRBJ2-5,TRBV7-9,-,-,CASSEDLGQETQYF,TGTGCCAGCAGCGAGGACCTGGGGCAAGAGACCCAGTACTTC
TRBJ2-1,TRBV11-2,-,-,CASSPLGPWGDEQFF,TGTGCCAGCAGCCCCCTCGGACCCTGGGGGGATGAGCAGTTCTTC
TRBJ1-2,TRBV5-1,-,few,CASSLGRQGVDGYTF,TGCGCCAGCAGCTTGGGAAGGCAGGGCGTTGATGGCTACACCTTC
TRBJ1-1,TRBV2,-,-,CASSVGRWTEAFF,TGTGCCAGCAGTGTAGGTCGCTGGACCGAAGCTTTCTTT
TRBJ2-7,TRBV10-3,TRBD2,-,CAISKPGTSGEQYF,TGTGCCATCAGTAAACCCGGGACTAGTGGCGAGCAGTACTTC
TRBJ1-5,TRBV5-6,TRBD1,-,CASSGQGAYQPQHF,TGTGCCAGCAGCGGCCAGGGGGCCTACCAGCCCCAGCATTTT
TRBJ2-1,TRBV2,TRBD1,-,CASTPPGTVPGIGFF,TGTGCCAGCACCCCACCCGGGACAGTCCCCGGGATCGGGTTCTTC
TRBJ1-2,TRBV5-8,-,-,CASSLAPGTYGYTF,TGTGCCAGCAGCTTGGCACCGGGGACCTATGGCTACACCTTC
TRBJ2-7,TRBV5-4,TRBD1,-,CASRRDSYEQYF,TGTGCCAGCCGCCGGGACAGCTACGAGCAGTACTTC
TRBJ2-2,TRBV6-5,-,few,CASSRVGGALGELFF,TGTGCCAGCAGTCGGGTGGGGGGAGCCCTCGGGGAGCTGTTTTTT
TRBJ2-7,TRBV10-1,TRBD1,-,CASSESPLTGTREQLF,TGCGCCAGCAGTGAATCCCCGCTGACAGGGACCCGCGAGCAGTTGTTC
TRBJ2-7,TRBV4-1,-,few,CASSQGDTGWAYEQYF,TGCGCCAGCAGCCAAGGGGATACAGGGTGGGCCTACGAGCAGTACTTC
TRBJ2-2,TRBV11-2,-,once,CASSFRAGGTRTGELFF,TGTGCCAGCAGCTTTCGAGCTGGGGGGACTCGCACCGGGGAGCTGTTTTTT
TRBJ2-1,TRBV14,-,-,CASSQDFGAGEQFF,TGTGCCAGCAGCCAAGATTTCGGGGCGGGTGAGCAGTTCTTC
TRBJ2-3,TRBV7-6,TRBD1,-,CASSLAAGQGSTDTQYF,TGTGCCAGCAGCTTAGCCGCAGGACAGGGGAGCACAGATACGCAGTATTTT
TRBJ2-5,TRBV5-4,-,-,CASINGGRGGETQYF,TGTGCCAGCATCAATGGAGGGAGGGGGGGAGAGACCCAGTACTTC
TRBJ1-2,TRBV28,-,few,CASSLSPWDFTYGYTF,TGTGCCAGCAGTTTAAGCCCTTGGGACTTCACTTATGGCTACACCTTC
TRBJ2-3,TRBV11-3,-,-,CASSWTRTDTQYF,TGTGCCAGCAGCTGGACCCGCACAGATACGCAGTATTTT
TRBJ2-2,TRBV6-5,-,-,CASSGDWNTGELFF,TGTGCCAGCAGTGGGGACTGGAACACCGGGGAGCTGTTTTTT
TRBJ2-2,TRBV5-1,-,few,CASSYPEGRELFF,TGCGCCAGCAGCTACCCCGAGGGCCGGGAGCTGTTTTTT
TRBJ1-3,TRBV9,-,-,CASSVSGLSGNTIYF,TGTGCCAGCAGCGTCTCGGGCCTCTCTGGAAACACCATATATTTT
TRBJ2-7,TRBV2,-,-,CASSDKTASEQYF,TGTGCCAGCAGCGATAAGACGGCTTCCGAGCAGTACTTC
TRBJ2-7,TRBV5-4,TRBD2,-,CASSPRGSGDDYEQYF,TGTGCCAGCAGCCCCCGGGGTAGCGGGGATGACTACGAGCAGTACTTC
TRBJ1-4,TRBV5-6,-,few,CASSGALGGEKLFF,TGTGCCAGCAGCGGGGCCCTAGGAGGGGAAAAACTGTTTTTT
TRBJ2-7,TRBV27,-,few,CASSLGFGSEQYF,TGTGCCAGCAGTTTAGGTTTCGGAAGCGAGCAGTACTTC